The rows below give T cell receptor beta chains drawn from one sample of a study of Ad26.COV2.S vaccination and SARS-CoV-2 variants. TCRdb's copy holds only in-frame clones and misses some; the assay was immunoSEQ multiplex PCR. Of roughly 410,000 clones in the sample, roughly 85% were seen once. This sample comprised peripheral blood, obtained in a trial of Ad26.COV2.S vaccine versus placebo. These receptors originate from a person between 18 and 65 years old who received the Ad26.COV2.S COVID-19 vaccine or a placebo. CDR3s include the opening cysteine and the closing phenylalanine or tryptophan. D genes are given only for firm matches. Clone size is shown for a subset of rows, as once, few, many or a class of expanded clone.

>.|.|TRBV14|TRBJ2-2
CASSQGSGTQKGELFF
TGTGCCAGCAGCCAAGGCTCCGGGACCCAAAAAGGGGAGCTGTTTTTT
>TRBD1|.|TRBV2|TRBJ1-1
CASMPQGVAEAFF
TGTGCCAGCATGCCACAGGGGGTCGCTGAAGCTTTCTTT
>.|.|TRBV11-3|TRBJ2-1
CASSFLRDSGEQFF
TGTGCCAGCAGCTTCCTCCGGGACTCGGGTGAGCAGTTCTTC
>TRBD1|.|TRBV6-6|TRBJ1-1
CASREHRGSEAFF
TGTGCCAGCAGGGAACACAGGGGGTCTGAAGCTTTCTTT
>.|.|TRBV7-7|TRBJ2-3
CASSLAEADTQYF
TGTGCCAGCAGCTTAGCGGAGGCAGATACGCAGTATTTT
>.|.|TRBV5-4|TRBJ1-4
CAAGGSLNEKLFF
TGTGCCGCCGGAGGATCCCTTAATGAAAAACTGTTTTTT
>.|.|TRBV15|TRBJ2-6
CATSGLRFSGANVLTF
TGTGCCACCAGCGGATTAAGGTTCTCTGGGGCCAACGTCCTGACTTTC
>.|once|TRBV7-9|TRBJ2-1
CASSSTDSSYNEQFF
TGTGCCAGCAGCTCAACCGATAGCTCCTACAATGAGCAGTTCTTC
>TRBD1|.|TRBV2|TRBJ2-5
CASSRQGPQETQYF
TGTGCCAGCAGTCGACAGGGGCCCCAAGAGACCCAGTACTTC
>.|.|TRBV27|TRBJ1-5
CASSLVGVGGNQPQHF
TGTGCCAGCAGTTTAGTAGGCGTAGGGGGCAATCAGCCCCAGCATTTT
>TRBD1|few|TRBV7-9|TRBJ1-3
CASSQGTGYGIYF
TGTGCCAGCAGCCAGGGGACAGGGTACGGCATATATTTT
>TRBD1|.|TRBV27|TRBJ1-2
CASSLQGAHGYTF
TGTGCCAGCAGTTTACAGGGGGCGCACGGCTACACCTTC
>.|.|TRBV19|TRBJ1-2
CASSIGFNYGYTF
TGTGCCAGTAGTATCGGTTTTAACTATGGCTACACCTTC
>TRBD1|.|TRBV4-3|TRBJ1-2
CASSRPGQGNGYTF
TGCGCCAGCAGCAGACCGGGACAGGGTAATGGCTACACCTTC
>.|few|TRBV6-2/TRBV6-3|TRBJ1-5
CASSYGGRQPQHF
TGTGCCAGCAGTTATGGGGGGAGGCAGCCCCAGCATTTT
>.|.|TRBV5-6|TRBJ1-5
CASSLGSPGPQHF
TGTGCCAGCAGCCTCGGGTCTCCAGGGCCCCAGCATTTT